One T cell receptor beta chain is described in this entry. These data are taken from a study of blood T cell repertoires in COVID-19. Overall study context: Sites in the United States, Italy and Spain provided acute and convalescent COVID-19 samples. T cells, B-cell-depleted T cells, or PBMCs provided the cDNA or gDNA that served as material.

Authors' analysis steps: Counts of nucleated cells, estimated from reference gene primer amplification, were obtained. TCRdb keeps only in-frame clones here, not all; method: immunoSEQ multiplex PCR. The V and J calls and the clone size are those of that table, but D and trimming were determined from the DNA. Among 200,000 to 250,000 clones listed, 70% to 90% were seen once. The V gene's germline CDR1 is SGHRS and CDR2 YFSETQ. V lost 0 bases to trimming and J lost 0 bases, with 12 bases between them. This CDR3 is 16 amino acids long. The sample was peripheral blood. The sequence derives from a woman between 40 and 50 years old with acute or convalescent COVID-19. This chain links TRBV5-1 with TRBJ1-1, with a tentative D call TRBD1 (5 bases). The CDR3 DNA reads TGCGCCAGCAGCTTGGGGGCAGGGCCCCTGAACACTGAAGCTTTCTTT. Its translation is CASSLGAGPLNTEAFF.